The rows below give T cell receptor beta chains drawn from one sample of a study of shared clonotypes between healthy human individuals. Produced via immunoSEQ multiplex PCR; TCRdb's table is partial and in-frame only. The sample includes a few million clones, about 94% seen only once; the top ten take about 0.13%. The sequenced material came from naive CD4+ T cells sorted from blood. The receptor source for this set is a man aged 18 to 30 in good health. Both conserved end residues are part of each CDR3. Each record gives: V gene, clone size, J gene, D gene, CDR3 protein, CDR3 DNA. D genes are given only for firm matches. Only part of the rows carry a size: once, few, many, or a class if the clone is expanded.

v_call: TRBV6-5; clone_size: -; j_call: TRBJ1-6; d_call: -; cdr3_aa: CASSYSSKGGSPLHF; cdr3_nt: TGTGCCAGCAGTTACTCGTCGAAGGGCGGTTCACCCCTCCACTTT
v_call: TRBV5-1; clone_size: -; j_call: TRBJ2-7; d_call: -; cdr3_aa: CASSLWPSASYEQYF; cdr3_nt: TGCGCCAGCAGCTTGTGGCCGTCGGCTTCCTACGAGCAGTACTTC
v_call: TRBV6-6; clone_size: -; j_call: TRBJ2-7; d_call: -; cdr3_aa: CASSAPGEQYF; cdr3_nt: TGTGCCAGCAGCGCACCGGGCGAGCAGTACTTC
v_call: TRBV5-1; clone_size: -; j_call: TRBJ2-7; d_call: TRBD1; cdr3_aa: CASSSGTGSSYEQYF; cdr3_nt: TGCGCCAGCAGCTCCGGGACAGGGAGCTCCTACGAGCAGTACTTC
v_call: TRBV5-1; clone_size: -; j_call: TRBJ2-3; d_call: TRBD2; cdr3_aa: CASSALNSGERTDTQYF; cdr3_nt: TGCGCCAGCAGCGCCCTGAATAGCGGGGAGCGCACAGATACGCAGTATTTT
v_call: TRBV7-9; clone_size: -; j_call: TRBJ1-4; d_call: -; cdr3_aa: CASSSELEKLFF; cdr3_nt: TGTGCCAGCAGCTCCGAGCTTGAAAAACTGTTTTTT
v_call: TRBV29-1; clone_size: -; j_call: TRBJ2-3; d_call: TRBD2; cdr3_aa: CSVDWATSASTDTQYF; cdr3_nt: TGCAGCGTTGATTGGGCCACTAGCGCTAGCACAGATACGCAGTATTTT
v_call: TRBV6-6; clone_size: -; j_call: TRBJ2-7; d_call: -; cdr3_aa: CASTNHPGTYEQYF; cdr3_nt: TGTGCCAGCACCAATCACCCGGGAACCTACGAGCAGTACTTC
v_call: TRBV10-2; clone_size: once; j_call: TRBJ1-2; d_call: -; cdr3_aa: CASRWGNYGYTF; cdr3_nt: TGCGCCAGCAGGTGGGGTAACTATGGCTACACCTTC
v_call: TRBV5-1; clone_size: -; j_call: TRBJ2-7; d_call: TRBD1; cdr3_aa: CASSVDRGLYEQYF; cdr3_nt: TGCGCCAGCAGCGTAGACAGGGGGCTCTACGAGCAGTACTTC
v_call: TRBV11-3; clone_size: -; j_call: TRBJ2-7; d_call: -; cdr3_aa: CASSLQAVALGEQYF; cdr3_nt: TGTGCCAGCAGCTTACAAGCGGTAGCCCTGGGCGAGCAGTACTTC
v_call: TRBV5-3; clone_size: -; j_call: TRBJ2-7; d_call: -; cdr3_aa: CARSYRARADEQYF; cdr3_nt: TGTGCCAGAAGCTACCGGGCCAGGGCTGACGAGCAGTACTTC
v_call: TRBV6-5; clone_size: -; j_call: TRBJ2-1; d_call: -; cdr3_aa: CASSYSGSNEQFF; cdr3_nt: TGTGCCAGCAGTTACTCGGGCAGCAATGAGCAGTTCTTC
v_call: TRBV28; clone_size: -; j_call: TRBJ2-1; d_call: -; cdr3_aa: CASSLEAPDTLPSYNEQFF; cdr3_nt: TGTGCCAGCAGTCTCGAAGCCCCTGATACCCTTCCCTCCTACAATGAGCAGTTCTTC
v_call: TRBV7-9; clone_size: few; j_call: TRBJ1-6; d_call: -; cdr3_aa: CASSLSSTSPLHF; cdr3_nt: TGTGCCAGCAGCTTAAGTTCGACTTCACCCCTCCACTTT
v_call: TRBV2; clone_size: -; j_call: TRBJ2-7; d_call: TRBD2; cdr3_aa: CASRTGPMGGEQYF; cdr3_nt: TGTGCCAGCAGGACGGGACCTATGGGGGGGGAGCAGTACTTC
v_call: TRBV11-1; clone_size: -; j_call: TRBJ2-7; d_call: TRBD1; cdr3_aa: CASSPYPGQVTYEQYF; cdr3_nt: TGTGCCAGCAGCCCCTACCCGGGACAGGTAACCTACGAGCAGTACTTC
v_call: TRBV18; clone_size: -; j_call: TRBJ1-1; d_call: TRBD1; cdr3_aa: CASSPTTGRVAEAFF; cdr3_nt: TGTGCCAGCTCACCGACGACAGGGAGGGTAGCTGAAGCTTTCTTT
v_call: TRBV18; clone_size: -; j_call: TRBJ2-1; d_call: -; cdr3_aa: CASSPNAPSSYNEQFF; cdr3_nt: TGTGCCAGCTCACCAAACGCGCCGAGCTCCTACAATGAGCAGTTCTTC
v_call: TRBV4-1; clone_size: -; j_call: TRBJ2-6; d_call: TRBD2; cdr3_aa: CASSQVSPGGSGANVLTF; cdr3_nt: TGCGCCAGCAGCCAAGTTTCTCCGGGGGGCTCTGGGGCCAACGTCCTGACTTTC
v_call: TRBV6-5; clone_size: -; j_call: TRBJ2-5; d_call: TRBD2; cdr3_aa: CASTRSGIGSTQYF; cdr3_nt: TGTGCCAGCACCCGAAGCGGGATAGGGTCGACCCAGTACTTC
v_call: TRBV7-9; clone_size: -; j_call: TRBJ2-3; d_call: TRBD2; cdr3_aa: CASSLGDSGSSDTQYF; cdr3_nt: TGTGCCAGCAGCTTAGGAGATAGCGGGAGCTCGGATACGCAGTATTTT
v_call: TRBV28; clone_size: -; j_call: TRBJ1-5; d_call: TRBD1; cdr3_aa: CASSRGGGASQPQHF; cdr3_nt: TGTGCCAGCAGTAGGGGAGGGGGCGCAAGTCAGCCCCAGCATTTT
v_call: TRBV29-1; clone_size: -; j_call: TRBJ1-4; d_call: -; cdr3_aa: CSVAGPTTNEKLFF; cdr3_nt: TGCAGCGTAGCCGGACCGACAACTAATGAAAAACTGTTTTTT
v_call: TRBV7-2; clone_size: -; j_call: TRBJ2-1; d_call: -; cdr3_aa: CASSLWVGQNEQFF; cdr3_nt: TGTGCCAGCAGCTTATGGGTGGGTCAAAATGAGCAGTTCTTC
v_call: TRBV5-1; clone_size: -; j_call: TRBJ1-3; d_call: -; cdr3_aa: CASSLAQGSGNTIYF; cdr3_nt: TGCGCCAGCAGCTTGGCTCAGGGCTCTGGAAACACCATATATTTT
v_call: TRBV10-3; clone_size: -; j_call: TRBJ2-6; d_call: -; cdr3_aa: CAISLQNPATSGANVLTF; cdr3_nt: TGTGCCATCAGTCTACAGAATCCAGCGACCTCTGGGGCCAACGTCCTGACTTTC
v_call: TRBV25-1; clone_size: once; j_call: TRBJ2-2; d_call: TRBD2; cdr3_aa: CASFSGGAPDTGELFF; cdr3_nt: TGTGCCAGCTTTAGCGGGGGGGCCCCAGACACCGGGGAGCTGTTTTTT
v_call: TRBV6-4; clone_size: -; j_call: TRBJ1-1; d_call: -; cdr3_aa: CASSEQVGGTEAFF; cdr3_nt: TGTGCCAGCAGTGAACAGGTGGGAGGGACTGAAGCTTTCTTT
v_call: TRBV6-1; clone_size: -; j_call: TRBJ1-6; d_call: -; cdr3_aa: CASSVGTGATPPHF; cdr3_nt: -
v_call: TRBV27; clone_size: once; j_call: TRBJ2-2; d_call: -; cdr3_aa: CASTPGAANTGELFF; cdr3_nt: TGTGCCAGCACCCCAGGGGCCGCGAACACCGGGGAGCTGTTTTTT
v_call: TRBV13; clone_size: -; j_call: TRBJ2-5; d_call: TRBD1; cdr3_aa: CASSPRQGLETQYF; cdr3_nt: TGTGCCAGCAGCCCCCGACAGGGGCTTGAGACCCAGTACTTC
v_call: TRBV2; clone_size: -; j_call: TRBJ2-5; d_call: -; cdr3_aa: CASRRSGANQETQYF; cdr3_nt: TGTGCCAGCAGACGCTCGGGCGCAAACCAAGAGACCCAGTACTTC
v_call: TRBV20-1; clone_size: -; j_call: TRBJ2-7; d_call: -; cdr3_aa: CSARLDGQYF; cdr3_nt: TGCAGTGCTAGATTGGATGGGCAGTACTTC
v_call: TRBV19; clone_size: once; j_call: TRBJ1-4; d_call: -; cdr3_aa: CASSSPGREEKLFF; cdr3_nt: TGTGCCAGTAGTTCCCCGGGACGAGAGGAAAAACTGTTTTTT
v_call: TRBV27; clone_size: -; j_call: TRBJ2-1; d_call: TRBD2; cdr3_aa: CASSRGLAVYNEQFF; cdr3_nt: TGTGCCAGCAGTAGGGGACTAGCGGTTTACAATGAGCAGTTCTTC
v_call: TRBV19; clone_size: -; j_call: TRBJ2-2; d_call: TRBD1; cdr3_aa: CASSIGTGGPPGELFF; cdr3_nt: TGTGCCAGTAGTATAGGGACAGGGGGCCCCCCCGGGGAGCTGTTTTTT